The rows below give T cell receptor beta chains drawn from one sample of a study of cytomegalovirus exposure and HLA in healthy donors. The assay was immunoSEQ multiplex PCR, and TCRdb's table has in-frame clones only and misses some. Seen here are roughly 170,000 clones, roughly 80% observed once, and the top ten hold 0.75% to 0.9%. The sample consisted of PBMCs. The source of these receptors is a woman between 18 and 30 years old in good health and CMV-seronegative. The CDR3 runs from the conserved cysteine through the conserved F or W. D genes are given only for firm matches. Clone size is not always given. Where it is, it says once, few, many or a class for expanded clones.

TRBV5-6	-	TRBJ2-3	-	TGTGCCAGCAGCTCCAGTAGCGGAGATACGCAGTATTTT	CASSSSSGDTQYF
TRBV4-2	-	TRBJ1-2	-	TGTGCCAGCAGCCTTTCCATCCCGCACATGGGGGCGGGCTACACCTTC	CASSLSIPHMGAGYTF
TRBV29-1	-	TRBJ2-7	TRBD1	TGCAGCGTGGTGACAGGGGTGGGCTACGAGCAGTACTTC	CSVVTGVGYEQYF
TRBV6-1	-	TRBJ1-5	TRBD1	TGTGCCAGCAGTGAATGGGACAGGGGGCCGGATCAGCCCCAGCATTTT	CASSEWDRGPDQPQHF
TRBV7-9	-	TRBJ2-7	TRBD2	TGTGCCAGCAGCCATCCTGAGGAGGGAGGGCCGAGGTACCGCGAGCAGTACTTC	CASSHPEEGGPRYREQYF
TRBV27	-	TRBJ2-7	TRBD2	TGTGCCAGCAGTTTAGAGGGACTAGCGGGAGGGCCGCACGAGCAGTACTTC	CASSLEGLAGGPHEQYF
TRBV27	-	TRBJ2-3	TRBD2	TGTGCCAGCCGTAGAGCGGGAGTCACAGATACGCAGTATTTT	CASRRAGVTDTQYF
TRBV5-1	-	TRBJ1-2	-	TGCGCCAGCTCCCGCGACAGGAACTATGGCTACACCTTC	CASSRDRNYGYTF
TRBV14	-	TRBJ2-5	-	TGTGCCAGCAGCGCCCTGAGCGGGCAGTACTTC	CASSALSGQYF
TRBV5-6	-	TRBJ2-1	-	TGTGCCAGCAGCTTGAGTAGGGGACAACTTGGCCATGAGCAGTTCTTC	CASSLSRGQLGHEQFF
TRBV7-9	few	TRBJ2-7	TRBD1	TGTGCCAGCAGCTTAAACCGGGACAGGGAACACGAGCAGTACTTC	CASSLNRDREHEQYF
TRBV12-5	-	TRBJ2-1	TRBD2	TGTGCTAGTGGTCTCTCAGCGGGAGAGAGTGAGCAGTTCTTC	CASGLSAGESEQFF
TRBV28	-	TRBJ2-1	-	TGTGCCAGCAGGGCTACGGGAAGCTCCTACAATGAGCAGTTCTTC	CASRATGSSYNEQFF
TRBV28	-	TRBJ1-3	-	TGTGCCAGCAGCAGGGTAACTGGAAACACCATATATTTT	CASSRVTGNTIYF
TRBV18	-	TRBJ2-1	-	TGTGCCAGCTCACCAGTGTTGGGGGCGAGTTACAATGAGCAGTTCTTC	CASSPVLGASYNEQFF
TRBV5-4	-	TRBJ1-3	TRBD1	TGTGCCAGCAGCTTGGCCGGACAGGAGGGAAACACCATATATTTT	CASSLAGQEGNTIYF
TRBV5-1	-	TRBJ2-5	-	TGCGCCAGCAGCTTTGGTAGCTCCCAAGAGACCCAGTACTTC	CASSFGSSQETQYF
TRBV7-2	-	TRBJ2-7	-	TGTGCCAGCAGCTTAGGGGGGACTTATGAGCAGTACTTC	CASSLGGTYEQYF
TRBV28	-	TRBJ1-1	-	TGTGCCAGCAGGTCAATGGGGGGTTTGAACACTGAAGCTTTCTTT	CASRSMGGLNTEAFF
TRBV5-1	-	TRBJ2-7	TRBD1	TGCGCCAGCGGCCAACGACAGGGTGCCTACGAGCAGTACTTC	CASGQRQGAYEQYF
TRBV28	-	TRBJ1-1	TRBD1	TGTGCCAGCAGTTCCGACAGGGTGGCTTTCTTT	CASSSDRVAFF
TRBV7-2	-	TRBJ2-7	TRBD2	TGTGCCAGCAGCTTGACTAGCGGGAGCTCCTACGAGCAGTACTTC	CASSLTSGSSYEQYF
TRBV5-1	-	TRBJ2-7	-	TGCGCCAGCAGGCAGGGGCGGCACGAGCAGTACTTC	CASRQGRHEQYF
TRBV6-5	-	TRBJ2-3	TRBD2	TGTGCCAGCAGTTGGAGCGGGAGGGCCGGGGATACGCAGTATTTT	CASSWSGRAGDTQYF
TRBV27	-	TRBJ2-7	TRBD2	TGTGCCAGCACCACGGGACTAGCGGGAGGGTACGAGCAGTACTTC	CASTTGLAGGYEQYF
TRBV29-1	-	TRBJ2-7	-	TGCAGCGTTGAAGCCCAGGCGGGCGAGCAGTACTTC	CSVEAQAGEQYF
TRBV28	-	TRBJ2-1	TRBD2	TGTGCCAGCAGCGAGCTAGCGGGAGGTTACAATGAGCAGTTCTTC	CASSELAGGYNEQFF
TRBV28	-	TRBJ1-4	TRBD1	TGTGCCAGCACGGACAGGGGGCGAGGTGAAAAACTGTTTTTT	CASTDRGRGEKLFF
TRBV7-8	once	TRBJ2-5	TRBD2	TGTGCCAGCAGCTTAAACGTCGGGTGGGGCGGGAGTTCGGAGACCCAGTACTTC	CASSLNVGWGGSSETQYF
TRBV30	-	TRBJ1-6	-	TGTGCCTGGAGTCTCAGGGTAGCGGGCAATTCACCCCTCCACTTT	CAWSLRVAGNSPLHF
TRBV6-1	few	TRBJ2-2	TRBD1	TGTGCCAGCGTAGGGACAGGGGACACCGGGGAGCTGTTTTTT	CASVGTGDTGELFF
TRBV30	-	TRBJ2-1	TRBD2	TGTGCCTGGAGTGGGGAGGGCTCTATTATCTACAATGAGCAGTTCTTC	CAWSGEGSIIYNEQFF
TRBV13	-	TRBJ2-6	-	TGTGCCAGCAGCCTGCCGGGTCTCATATCTGGGGCCAACGTCCTGACTTTC	CASSLPGLISGANVLTF
TRBV6-5	-	TRBJ1-5	TRBD1	TGTGCCAGCAGTAGAGACAGGGGGCGAGAACAGCCCCAGCATTTT	CASSRDRGREQPQHF
TRBV19	-	TRBJ1-5	TRBD1	TGTGCCACCACCCGGGACAGGGCGGATCAGCCCCAGCATTTT	CATTRDRADQPQHF
TRBV2	-	TRBJ2-3	TRBD2	TGTGCCAGCAAGTTGCTAGCGGGAGTACCTGATACGCAGTATTTT	CASKLLAGVPDTQYF
TRBV27	-	TRBJ1-2	-	TGTGCCAGCAGTTCAGGAAGGGGGAACTATGGCTACACCTTC	CASSSGRGNYGYTF
TRBV18	-	TRBJ2-1	TRBD2	TGTGCCAGCTCACCTAGCGGGAGCTTGGAGGAGCAGTTCTTC	CASSPSGSLEEQFF
TRBV11-3	-	TRBJ2-3	TRBD2	TGTGCCAGCAGCTTCCGAGCGGGAGATACAGATACGCAGTATTTT	CASSFRAGDTDTQYF
TRBV7-2	-	TRBJ2-3	TRBD2	TGTGCCAGCACCATTTCTAGCGGACTCATCGTAGATACGCAGTATTTT	CASTISSGLIVDTQYF
TRBV28	-	TRBJ2-2	TRBD2	TGTGCCAGCATAGGCGGGAGCAGCACCGGGGAGCTGTTTTTT	CASIGGSSTGELFF
TRBV5-4	-	TRBJ2-7	TRBD1	TGTGCCAGCAGCCCTCCCGGGACAGGGGTCGAGCAGTACTTC	CASSPPGTGVEQYF
TRBV10-3	-	TRBJ2-7	TRBD1	TGTGCCACAGGACAGGGTTCCTACGAGCAGTACTTC	CATGQGSYEQYF
TRBV14	-	TRBJ2-7	-	TGTGCCAGCAGCCGAGAACCCCGAAGGAGGGACGAGCAGTACTTC	CASSREPRRRDEQYF
TRBV13	few	TRBJ2-1	TRBD2	TGTGCCAGCAGCCTGAACGAGCGGACTAGCGGGAGTGATGAGCAGTTCTTC	CASSLNERTSGSDEQFF
TRBV4-1	-	TRBJ1-4	-	TGCGCCAGCGCCCAACGGGGAGTAGAAACTAATGAAAAACTGTTTTTT	CASAQRGVETNEKLFF
TRBV7-9	-	TRBJ1-2	-	TGTGCCAGCAGCTCCGGGGATCATGGCTACACCTTC	CASSSGDHGYTF
TRBV18	few	TRBJ2-7	-	TGTGCCAGCTCACCAGTCCACGGGGGAAGCTCCTACGAGCAGTACTTC	CASSPVHGGSSYEQYF
TRBV5-8	-	TRBJ2-5	-	TGTGCCAGCAGCTTGGTAGGATCACTCCCAGGAGAGACCCAGTACTTC	CASSLVGSLPGETQYF
TRBV11-2	-	TRBJ2-3	-	TGTGCCAGCAGCCGCCAGCGGCGCTGGGATACGCAGTATTTT	CASSRQRRWDTQYF
TRBV5-1	-	TRBJ2-1	TRBD2	TGCGCCAGCAGCTTGGGACTAGCGGCCTACAATGAGCAGTTCTTC	CASSLGLAAYNEQFF
TRBV28	-	TRBJ1-5	TRBD1	TGTGCCAGCAGTTTTGGGACAGGGGTCCAGCCCCAGCATTTT	CASSFGTGVQPQHF
TRBV5-1	-	TRBJ2-5	TRBD1	TGCGCCAGCAGCTTGGCCGGGACAGTCCAAGAGACCCAGTACTTC	CASSLAGTVQETQYF
TRBV7-2	-	TRBJ1-3	-	TGTGCCAGCACCGCGGTCCCGTCTGGAAACACCATATATTTT	CASTAVPSGNTIYF
TRBV19	-	TRBJ1-1	TRBD1	TGTGCCAGTACCAGACAGGGCGGCACTGAAGCTTTCTTT	CASTRQGGTEAFF